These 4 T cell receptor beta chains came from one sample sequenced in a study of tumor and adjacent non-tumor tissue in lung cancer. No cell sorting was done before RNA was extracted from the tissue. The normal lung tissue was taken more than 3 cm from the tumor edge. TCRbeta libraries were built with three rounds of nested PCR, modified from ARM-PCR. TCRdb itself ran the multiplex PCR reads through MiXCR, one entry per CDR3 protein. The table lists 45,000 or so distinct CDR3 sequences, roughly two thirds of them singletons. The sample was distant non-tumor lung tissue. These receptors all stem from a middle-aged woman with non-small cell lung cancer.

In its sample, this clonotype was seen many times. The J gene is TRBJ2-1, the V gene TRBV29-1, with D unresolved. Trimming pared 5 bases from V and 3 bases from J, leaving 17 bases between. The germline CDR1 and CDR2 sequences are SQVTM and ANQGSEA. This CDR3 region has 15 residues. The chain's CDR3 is CSVRPISPYYNEQFF. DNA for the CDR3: TGCAGCGTTCGGCCAATCAGCCCCTACTACAATGAGCAGTTCTTC.

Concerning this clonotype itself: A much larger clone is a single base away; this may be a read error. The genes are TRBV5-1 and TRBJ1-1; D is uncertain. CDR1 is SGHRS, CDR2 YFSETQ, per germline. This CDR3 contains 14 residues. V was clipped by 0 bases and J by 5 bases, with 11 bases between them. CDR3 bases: TGCGCCAGCAGCTTGGGAGTGCCGGTGACTGAAGCTTTCTTT. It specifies CASSLGVPVTEAFF. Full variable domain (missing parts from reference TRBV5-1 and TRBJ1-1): KAGVTQTPRYLIKTRGQQVTLSCSPISGHRSVSWYQQTPGQGLQFLFEYFSETQRNKGNFPGRFSGRQFSNSRSEMNVSTLELGDSALYLCASSLGVPVTEAFFGQGTRLTVV.

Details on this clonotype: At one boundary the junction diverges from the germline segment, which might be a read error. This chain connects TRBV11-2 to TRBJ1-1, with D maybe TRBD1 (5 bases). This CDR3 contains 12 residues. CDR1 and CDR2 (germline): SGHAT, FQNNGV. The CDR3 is CASSLGETLAFF. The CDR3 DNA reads TGCGCCAGCAGCTTAGGGGAGACACTGGCTTTCTTT.

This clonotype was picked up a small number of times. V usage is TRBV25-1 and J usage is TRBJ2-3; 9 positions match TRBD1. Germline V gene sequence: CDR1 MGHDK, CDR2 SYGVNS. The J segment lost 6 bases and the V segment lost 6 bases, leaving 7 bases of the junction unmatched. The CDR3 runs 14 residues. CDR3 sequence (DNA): TGTGCCAGCAGAGGGACAGGGCGAACCGATACGCAGTATTTT. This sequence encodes CASRGTGRTDTQYF.